This T cell receptor beta chain was recorded in a study of blood T cell repertoires in COVID-19. Using immunoSEQ multiplex PCR, the repertoire was profiled, and TCRdb retains in-frame clones only, with some absent. The sample holds fewer than 450,000 clones; about 90% are singletons and the top ten take approximately 0.65%. Ages ranged from about 18 to 89 years, with residence in fewer than 25 US areas. All recovered Cohort 3 donors got two negative PCRs, got clearance, or saw symptom resolution. Germline CDR1 is SGHAT and CDR2 is FQDESV (reference sequence). The trim removed 5 bases at V and 9 bases at J, leaving 6 bases unmatched. This CDR3 is 13 amino acids long.

The specimen was PBMCs or T cells enriched from blood (not recorded which). The origin of this receptor is a man between 18 and 29 years old who had recovered from COVID-19. The V gene is TRBV11-1, the J gene TRBJ2-4, with 8 nucleotides matching TRBD1. The CDR3, as DNA: TGTGCCAGCAGCCCGGGGACAGGCGGCATTCAGTACTTC. It specifies CASSPGTGGIQYF.